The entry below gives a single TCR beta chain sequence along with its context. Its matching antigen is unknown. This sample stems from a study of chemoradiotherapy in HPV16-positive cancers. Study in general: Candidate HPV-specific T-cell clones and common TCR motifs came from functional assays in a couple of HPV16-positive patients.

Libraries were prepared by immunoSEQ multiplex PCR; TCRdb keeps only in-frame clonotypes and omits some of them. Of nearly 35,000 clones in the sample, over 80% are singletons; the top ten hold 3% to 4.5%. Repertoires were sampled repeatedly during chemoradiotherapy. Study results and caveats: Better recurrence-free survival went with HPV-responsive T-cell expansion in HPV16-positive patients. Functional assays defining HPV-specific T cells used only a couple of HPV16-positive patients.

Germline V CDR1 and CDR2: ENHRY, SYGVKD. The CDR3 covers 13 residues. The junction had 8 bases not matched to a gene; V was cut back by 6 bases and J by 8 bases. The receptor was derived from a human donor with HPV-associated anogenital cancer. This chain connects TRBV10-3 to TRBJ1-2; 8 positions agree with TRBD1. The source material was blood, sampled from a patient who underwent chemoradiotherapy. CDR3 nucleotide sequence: TGTGCCATCAGCAAGACAGGGGAGTCGGGCTACACCTTC. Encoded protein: CAISKTGESGYTF.